Below, one T cell receptor beta chain is given with its context. It lacks a known antigen. Base qualities are not provided; no much larger clone lies one nucleotide away. For TCR Vbeta sequencing, memory CD4+ T cells were sorted ex vivo from the peripheral blood of both healthy controls and narcolepsy patients. The receptor library was made with the immunoSEQ multiplex PCR assay. Drawn from immuneACCESS, this table holds only the in-frame rearrangements with V and J called that TCRdb kept. Clones are partly lost; checked studies trace under half to an unresolved V gene and leave the rest unexplained. This sample lists some 30,000 clones; approximately 87% were detected once. The top ten constitute more than 0.75% of the sample. The data were taken from a study of T cells in narcolepsy (dated by TCRdb to 2016 to 2019). The study in broad terms: Healthy control donors were enrolled in the study alongside patients who had narcolepsy type 1 or type 2 (NT1, NT2). Autoreactive T cells targeting hypocretin neuron self-antigens (hypocretin, TRIB2) were sought in narcolepsy patients, and TCR Vbeta sequencing was used to track clonotypes in blood and CSF.

The CDR3 spans 14 residues, from the cysteine through the phenylalanine. Only the CDR3 portion is preserved as DNA: 42 bases, with reading frame beginning at the first base. The V and J ends are trimmed by 0 bases and 1 base, leaving 7 bases between them. The germline V gene (reference sequence) provides CDR1 SGHNT and CDR2 YYREEE. Results and caveats for the whole study, not just this receptor: Some blood memory CD4+ repertoires from patients and controls contained no sequences matching autoreactive T cell clones. Autoreactive clonotypes were reported to be detected serially in the blood of the same patients and of different patients, but not in the blood of healthy controls. Patients and controls had comparable numbers of sequenced blood memory CD4+ clonotypes, averaging about 37,000 and 33,000, respectively. HCRT-specific and TRIB2-specific autoreactive clonotypes were highlighted in plots that compared CD4+ T cell clonotypes in CSF versus blood from the same patient.

The receptor was derived from a human donor in good health. The V and J genes are TRBV5-4 and TRBJ1-1; a tentative D call is TRBD1 (5 bases match). Input material: memory (CD45RA-) CD4+ T cells from blood. The sample's cell subset or site label is to be understood as: memory T cells sorted ex vivo from peripheral blood. This receptor carries the CDR3 CASSLEGANTEAFF. The nucleotides are TGTGCCAGCAGCTTGGAAGGGGCGAACACTGAAGCTTTCTTT.